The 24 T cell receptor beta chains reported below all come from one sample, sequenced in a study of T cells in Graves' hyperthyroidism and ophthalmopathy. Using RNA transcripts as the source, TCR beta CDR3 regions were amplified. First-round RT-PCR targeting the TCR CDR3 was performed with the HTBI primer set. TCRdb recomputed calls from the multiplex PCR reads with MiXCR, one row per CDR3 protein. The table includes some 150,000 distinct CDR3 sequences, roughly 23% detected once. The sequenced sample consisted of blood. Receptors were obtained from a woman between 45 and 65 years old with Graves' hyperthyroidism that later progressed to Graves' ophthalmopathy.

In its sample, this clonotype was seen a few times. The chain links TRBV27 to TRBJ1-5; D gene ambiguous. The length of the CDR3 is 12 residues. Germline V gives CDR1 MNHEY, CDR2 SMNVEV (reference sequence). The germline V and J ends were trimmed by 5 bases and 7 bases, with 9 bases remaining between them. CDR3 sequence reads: CASSPLHQPQHF. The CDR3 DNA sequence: TGTGCCAGCAGTCCACTACACCAGCCCCAGCATTTT.

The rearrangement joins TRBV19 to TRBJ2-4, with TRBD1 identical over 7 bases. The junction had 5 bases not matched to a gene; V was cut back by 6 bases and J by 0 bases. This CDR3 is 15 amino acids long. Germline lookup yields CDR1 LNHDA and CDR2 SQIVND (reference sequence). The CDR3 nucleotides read TGTGCCAGTAGCCCGGGACAGCTAGCCAAAAACATTCAGTACTTC. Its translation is CASSPGQLAKNIQYF.

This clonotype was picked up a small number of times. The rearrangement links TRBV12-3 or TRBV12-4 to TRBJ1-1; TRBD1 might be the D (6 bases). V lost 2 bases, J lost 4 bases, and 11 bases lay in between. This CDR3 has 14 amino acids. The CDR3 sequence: CASSLRGAFTEAFF. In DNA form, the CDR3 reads TGTGCCAGCAGTTTACGGGGGGCATTCACTGAAGCTTTCTTT.

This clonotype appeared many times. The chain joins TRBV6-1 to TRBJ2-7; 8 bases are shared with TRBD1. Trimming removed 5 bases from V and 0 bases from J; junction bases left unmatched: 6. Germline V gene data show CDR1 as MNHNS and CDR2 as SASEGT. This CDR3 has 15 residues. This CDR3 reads CASSQTGGSSYEQYF. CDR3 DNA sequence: TGTGCCAGCAGTCAAACAGGGGGAAGCTCCTACGAGCAGTACTTC.

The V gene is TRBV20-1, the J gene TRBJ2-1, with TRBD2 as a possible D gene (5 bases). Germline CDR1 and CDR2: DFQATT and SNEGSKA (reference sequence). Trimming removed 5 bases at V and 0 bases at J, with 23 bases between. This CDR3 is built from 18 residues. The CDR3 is CSARRDRMVLVSYNEQFF. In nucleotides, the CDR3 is TGCAGTGCTCGAAGAGATAGGATGGTACTAGTCTCCTACAATGAGCAGTTCTTC.

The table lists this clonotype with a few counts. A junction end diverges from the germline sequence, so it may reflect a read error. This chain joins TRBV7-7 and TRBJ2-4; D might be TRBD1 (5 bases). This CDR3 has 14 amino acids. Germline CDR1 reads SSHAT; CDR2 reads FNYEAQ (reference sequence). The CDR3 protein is CASSLEAGSGIQYF. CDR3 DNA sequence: TGTGCTAGCAGCTTAGAAGCAGGGTCGGGCATTCAGTACTTC.

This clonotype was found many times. CDR3 DNA: TGTGCCAGCAGCTTACAGCGGGCTCGAGGCGACGAGCAGTACTTC. It translates to CASSLQRARGDEQYF. The V gene is TRBV7-3, the J gene TRBJ2-7, with D perhaps matching TRBD2 (6 bases). CDR3 length: 15 amino acids. V shed 2 bases and J shed 5 bases, with 16 bases lying between them. Germline CDR1 and CDR2: SGHTA and FQGTGA. Using reference TRBV7-3 and TRBJ2-7 for the parts outside the CDR3, the full variable domain is GAGVSQTPSNKVTEKGKYVELRCDPISGHTALYWYRQSLGQGPEFLIYFQGTGAADDSGLPNDRFFAVRPEGSVSTLKIQRTERGDSAVYLCASSLQRARGDEQYFGPGTRLTVT.

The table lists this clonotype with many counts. The CDR3 coding sequence is TGTGCCAGCAGCTTAGATCAGGGGAATCAGCCCCAGCATTTT. This gives the protein CASSLDQGNQPQHF. The chain recombines TRBV11-2 with TRBJ1-5; TRBD1 is a possible D gene (6 bases). The CDR3 covers 14 residues. CDR1 SGHAT and CDR2 FQNNGV come from the germline V gene. V was pared by 0 bases and J by 4 bases, with 7 bases between.

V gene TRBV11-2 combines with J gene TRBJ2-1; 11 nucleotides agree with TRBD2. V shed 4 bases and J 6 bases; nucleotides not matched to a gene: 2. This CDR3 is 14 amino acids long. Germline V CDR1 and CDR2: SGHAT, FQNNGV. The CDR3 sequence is CASSWTSGFNEQFF. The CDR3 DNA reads TGTGCCAGCAGCTGGACTAGCGGGTTCAATGAGCAGTTCTTC.

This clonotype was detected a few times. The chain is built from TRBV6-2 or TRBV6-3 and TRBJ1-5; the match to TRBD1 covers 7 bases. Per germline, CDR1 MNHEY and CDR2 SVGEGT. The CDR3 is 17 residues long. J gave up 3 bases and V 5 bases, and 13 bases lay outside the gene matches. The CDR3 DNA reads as TGTGCCAGCAGTGGGTCCCCCACAGGGGCCCTCAATCAGCCCCAGCATTTT. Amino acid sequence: CASSGSPTGALNQPQHF.

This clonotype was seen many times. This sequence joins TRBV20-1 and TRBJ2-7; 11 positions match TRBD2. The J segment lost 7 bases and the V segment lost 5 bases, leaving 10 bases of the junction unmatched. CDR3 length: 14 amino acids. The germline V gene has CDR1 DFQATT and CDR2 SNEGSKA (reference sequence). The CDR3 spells CSALEPSGRSEQYF. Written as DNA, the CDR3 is TGCAGTGCTCTCGAACCTAGCGGGAGGAGTGAGCAGTACTTC.

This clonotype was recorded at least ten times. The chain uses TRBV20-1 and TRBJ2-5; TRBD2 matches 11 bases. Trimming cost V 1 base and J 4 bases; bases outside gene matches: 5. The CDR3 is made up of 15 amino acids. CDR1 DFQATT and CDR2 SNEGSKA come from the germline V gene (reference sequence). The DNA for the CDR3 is TGCAGTGCTAGAGCTGGTAGCGGGAGGGGAGAGACCCAGTACTTC. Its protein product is CSARAGSGRGETQYF.

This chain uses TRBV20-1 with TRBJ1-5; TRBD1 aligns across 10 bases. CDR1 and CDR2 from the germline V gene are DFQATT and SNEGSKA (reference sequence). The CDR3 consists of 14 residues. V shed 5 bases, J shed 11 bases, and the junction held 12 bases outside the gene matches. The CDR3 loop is CSAGRDRGVMAQHF. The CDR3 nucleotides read TGCAGTGCTGGCCGGGACAGGGGAGTAATGGCCCAGCATTTT.

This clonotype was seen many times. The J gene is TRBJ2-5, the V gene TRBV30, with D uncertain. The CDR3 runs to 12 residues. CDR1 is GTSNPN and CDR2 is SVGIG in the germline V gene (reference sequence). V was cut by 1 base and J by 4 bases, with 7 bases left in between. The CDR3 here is CAWSAGGETQYF. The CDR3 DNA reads TGTGCCTGGAGTGCTGGCGGAGAGACCCAGTACTTC.

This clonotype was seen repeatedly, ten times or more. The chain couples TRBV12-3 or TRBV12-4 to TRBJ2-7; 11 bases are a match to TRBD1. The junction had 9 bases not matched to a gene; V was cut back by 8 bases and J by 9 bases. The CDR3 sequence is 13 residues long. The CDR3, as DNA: TGTGCCAGCCAGCGGGACAGGGGGTCAAGGCAGTACTTC. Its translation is CASQRDRGSRQYF.

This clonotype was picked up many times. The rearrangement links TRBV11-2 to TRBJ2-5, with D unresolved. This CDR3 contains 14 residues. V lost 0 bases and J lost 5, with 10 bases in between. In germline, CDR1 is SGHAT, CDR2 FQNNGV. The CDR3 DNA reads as TGTGCCAGCAGCTTAGATCCTCGGGTGGAGACCCAGTACTTC. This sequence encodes CASSLDPRVETQYF.

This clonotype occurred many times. For the CDR3, the DNA is TGTGCCAGCAGCCAAGATGGGGGGGGAGATCACACTGAAGCTTTCTTT. Translating gives CASSQDGGGDHTEAFF. The J gene is TRBJ1-1, the V gene TRBV3-1, with a weak D call TRBD1 (5 bases). Germline CDR1 LGHDT, CDR2 YNNKEL (reference sequence). V lost 0 bases to trimming and J lost 3 bases, with 14 bases between them. CDR3 length equals 16 residues.

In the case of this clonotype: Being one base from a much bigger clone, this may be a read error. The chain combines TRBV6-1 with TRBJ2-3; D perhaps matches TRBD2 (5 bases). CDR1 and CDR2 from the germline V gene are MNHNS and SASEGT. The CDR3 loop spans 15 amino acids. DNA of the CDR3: TGTGCCAGCAAACGAAGGGCCTCTAGCACAGATACGCGGTATTTT. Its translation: CASKRRASSTDTRYF.

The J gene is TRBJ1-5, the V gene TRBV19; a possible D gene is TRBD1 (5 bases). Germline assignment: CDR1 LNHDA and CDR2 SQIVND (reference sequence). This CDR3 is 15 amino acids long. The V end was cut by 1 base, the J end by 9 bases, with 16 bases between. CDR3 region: CASSIGGQLPSPQHF. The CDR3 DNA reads TGTGCCAGTAGTATAGGGGGCCAGCTCCCTTCGCCCCAGCATTTT.

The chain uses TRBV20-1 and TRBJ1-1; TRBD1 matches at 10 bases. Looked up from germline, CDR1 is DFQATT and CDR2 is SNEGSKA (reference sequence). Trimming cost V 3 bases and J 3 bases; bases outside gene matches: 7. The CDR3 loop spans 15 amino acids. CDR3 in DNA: TGCAGTGCTAGCAGGGGGGGGACAGGGGACACTGAAGCTTTCTTT. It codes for CSASRGGTGDTEAFF.

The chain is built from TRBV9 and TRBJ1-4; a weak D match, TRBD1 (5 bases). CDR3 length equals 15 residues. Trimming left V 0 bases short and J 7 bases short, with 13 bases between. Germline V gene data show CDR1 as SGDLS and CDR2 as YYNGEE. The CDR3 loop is CASSVVGGAGEKLFF. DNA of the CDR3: TGTGCCAGCAGCGTAGTCGGAGGGGCCGGTGAAAAACTGTTTTTT.

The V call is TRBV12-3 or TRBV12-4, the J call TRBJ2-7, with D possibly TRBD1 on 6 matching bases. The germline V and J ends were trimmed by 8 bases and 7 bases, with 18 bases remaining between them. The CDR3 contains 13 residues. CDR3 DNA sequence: TGTGCCAGCCGCTTAGCAGGGGCGTATGAGCAGTACTTC. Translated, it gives CASRLAGAYEQYF.

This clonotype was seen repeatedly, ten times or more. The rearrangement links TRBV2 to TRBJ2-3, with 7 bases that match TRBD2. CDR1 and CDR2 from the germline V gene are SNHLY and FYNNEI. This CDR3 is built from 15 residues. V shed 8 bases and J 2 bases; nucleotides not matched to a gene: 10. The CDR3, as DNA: TGTGCCAGCGGGGAGAGCGGGGCCTACACAGATACGCAGTATTTT. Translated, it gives CASGESGAYTDTQYF.

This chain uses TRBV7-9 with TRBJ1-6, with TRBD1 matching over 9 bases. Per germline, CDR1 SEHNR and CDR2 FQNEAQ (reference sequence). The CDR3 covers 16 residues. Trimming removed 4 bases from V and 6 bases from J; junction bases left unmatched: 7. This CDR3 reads CASSSTGTGSNSPLHF. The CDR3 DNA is TGTGCCAGCAGCTCCACCGGGACAGGGTCTAATTCACCCCTCCACTTT.